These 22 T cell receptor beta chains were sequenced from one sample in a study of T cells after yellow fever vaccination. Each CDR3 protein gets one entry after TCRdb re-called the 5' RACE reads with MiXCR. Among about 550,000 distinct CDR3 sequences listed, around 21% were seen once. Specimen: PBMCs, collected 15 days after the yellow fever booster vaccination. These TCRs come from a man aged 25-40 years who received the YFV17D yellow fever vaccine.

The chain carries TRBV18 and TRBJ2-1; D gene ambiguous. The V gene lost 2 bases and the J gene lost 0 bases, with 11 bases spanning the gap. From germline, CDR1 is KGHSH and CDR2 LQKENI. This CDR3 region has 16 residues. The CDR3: CASSPEIASSYNEQFF. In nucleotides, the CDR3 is TGTGCCAGCTCACCAGAGATCGCGAGCTCCTACAATGAGCAGTTCTTC.

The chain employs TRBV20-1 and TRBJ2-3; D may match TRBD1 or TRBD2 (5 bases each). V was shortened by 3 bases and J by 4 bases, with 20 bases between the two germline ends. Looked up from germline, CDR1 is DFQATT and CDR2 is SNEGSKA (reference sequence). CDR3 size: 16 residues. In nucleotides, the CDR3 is TGCAGTGCTAGTTATCTTGGGGGATTCATTGCAGATACGCAGTATTTT. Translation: CSASYLGGFIADTQYF.

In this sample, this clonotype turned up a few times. The CDR3 nucleotides are TGTGCCAGCACCTCAGGAGGGAATACTGAAGCTTTCTTT. As protein: CASTSGGNTEAFF. The chain joins TRBV4-2 to TRBJ1-1, with D unclear. V gave up 7 bases and J gave up 5 bases, with 14 bases separating them. The germline CDR1 and CDR2 sequences are LGHNA and YNFKEQ. The CDR3 extends over 13 amino acids.

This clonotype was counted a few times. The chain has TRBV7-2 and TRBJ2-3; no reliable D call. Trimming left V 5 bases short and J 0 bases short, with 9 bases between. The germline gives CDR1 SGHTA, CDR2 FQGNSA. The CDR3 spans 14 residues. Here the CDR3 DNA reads TGTGCCAGCAGCCTCCTCGGGAGCACAGATACGCAGTATTTT. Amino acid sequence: CASSLLGSTDTQYF.

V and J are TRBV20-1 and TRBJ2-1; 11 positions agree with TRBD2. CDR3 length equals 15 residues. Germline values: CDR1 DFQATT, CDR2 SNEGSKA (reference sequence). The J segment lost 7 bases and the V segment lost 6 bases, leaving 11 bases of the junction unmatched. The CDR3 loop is CSAPLGASGRNEQFF. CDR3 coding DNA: TGCAGTGCCCCTTTGGGGGCTAGCGGGAGGAATGAGCAGTTCTTC.

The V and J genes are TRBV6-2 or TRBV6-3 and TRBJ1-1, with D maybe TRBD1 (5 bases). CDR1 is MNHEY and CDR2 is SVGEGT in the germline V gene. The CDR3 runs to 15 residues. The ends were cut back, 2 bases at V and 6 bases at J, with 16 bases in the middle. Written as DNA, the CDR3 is TGTGCCAGCAGTTACGCGGGCCAGGGTGCCGCTGAAGCTTTCTTT. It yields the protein CASSYAGQGAAEAFF.

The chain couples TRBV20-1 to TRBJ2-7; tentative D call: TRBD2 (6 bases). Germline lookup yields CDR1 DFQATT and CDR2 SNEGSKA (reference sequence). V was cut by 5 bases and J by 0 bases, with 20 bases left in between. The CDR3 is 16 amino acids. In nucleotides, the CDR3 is TGCAGTGCTGGAGGGACGGTTGGTGCTTTCTCCTACGAGCAGTACTTC. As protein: CSAGGTVGAFSYEQYF.

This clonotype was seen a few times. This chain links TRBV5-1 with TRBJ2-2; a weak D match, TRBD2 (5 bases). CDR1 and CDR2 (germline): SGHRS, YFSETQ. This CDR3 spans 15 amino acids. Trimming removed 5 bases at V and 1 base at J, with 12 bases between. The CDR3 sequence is CASSQRTENTGELFF. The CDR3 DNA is TGCGCCAGCAGTCAAAGGACTGAGAACACCGGGGAGCTGTTTTTT. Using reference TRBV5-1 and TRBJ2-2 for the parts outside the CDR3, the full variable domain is KAGVTQTPRYLIKTRGQQVTLSCSPISGHRSVSWYQQTPGQGLQFLFEYFSETQRNKGNFPGRFSGRQFSNSRSEMNVSTLELGDSALYLCASSQRTENTGELFFGEGSRLTVL.

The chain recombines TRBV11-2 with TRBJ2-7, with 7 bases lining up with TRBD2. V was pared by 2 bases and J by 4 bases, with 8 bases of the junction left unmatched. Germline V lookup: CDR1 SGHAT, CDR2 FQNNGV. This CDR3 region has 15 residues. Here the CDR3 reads CASSLYGRKEYEQYF. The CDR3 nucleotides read TGTGCCAGCAGCTTATACGGGAGGAAGGAATACGAGCAGTACTTC.

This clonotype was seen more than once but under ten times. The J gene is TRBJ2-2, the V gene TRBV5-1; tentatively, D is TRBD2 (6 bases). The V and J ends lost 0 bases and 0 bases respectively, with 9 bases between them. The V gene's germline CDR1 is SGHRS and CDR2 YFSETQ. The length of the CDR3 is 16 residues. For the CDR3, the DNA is TGCGCCAGCAGCTTGGAGGGCGGGGCGAACACCGGGGAGCTGTTTTTT. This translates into CASSLEGGANTGELFF.

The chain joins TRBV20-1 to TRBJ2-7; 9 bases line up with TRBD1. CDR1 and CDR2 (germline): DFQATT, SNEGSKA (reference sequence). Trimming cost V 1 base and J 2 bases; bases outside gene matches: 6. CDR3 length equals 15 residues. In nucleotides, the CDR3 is TGCAGTGCTAGAGCCTCTGACAGGGGGACCTACGAGCAGTACTTC. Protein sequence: CSARASDRGTYEQYF.

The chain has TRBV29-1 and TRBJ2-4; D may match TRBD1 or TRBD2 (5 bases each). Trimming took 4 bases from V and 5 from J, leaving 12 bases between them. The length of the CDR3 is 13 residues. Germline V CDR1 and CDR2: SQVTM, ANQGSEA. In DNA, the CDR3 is TGCAGCGTTGGGACGGTGGGGGAAAACATTCAGTACTTC. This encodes CSVGTVGENIQYF.

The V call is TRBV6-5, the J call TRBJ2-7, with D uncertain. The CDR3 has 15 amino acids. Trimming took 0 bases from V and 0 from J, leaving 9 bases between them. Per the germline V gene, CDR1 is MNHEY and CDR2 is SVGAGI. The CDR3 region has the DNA TGTGCCAGCAGTTACTCGGGCAGGCCCTCCTACGAGCAGTACTTC. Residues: CASSYSGRPSYEQYF.

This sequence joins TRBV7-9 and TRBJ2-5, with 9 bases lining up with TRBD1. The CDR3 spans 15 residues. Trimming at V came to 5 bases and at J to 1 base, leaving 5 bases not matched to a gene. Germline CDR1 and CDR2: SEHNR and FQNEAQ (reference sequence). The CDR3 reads CASSTQTGGQETQYF. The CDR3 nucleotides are TGTGCCAGCAGCACTCAGACAGGGGGCCAAGAGACCCAGTACTTC. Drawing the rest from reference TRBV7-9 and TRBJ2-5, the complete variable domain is DTGVSQNPRHKITKRGQNVTFRCDPISEHNRLYWYRQTLGQGPEFLTYFQNEAQLEKSRLLSDRFSAERPKGSFSTLEIQRTEQGDSAMYLCASSTQTGGQETQYFGPGTRLLVL.

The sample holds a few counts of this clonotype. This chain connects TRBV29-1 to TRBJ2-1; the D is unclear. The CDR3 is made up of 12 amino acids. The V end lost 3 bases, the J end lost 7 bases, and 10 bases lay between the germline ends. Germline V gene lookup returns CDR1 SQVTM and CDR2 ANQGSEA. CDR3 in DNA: TGCAGCGTTGAGCCGGCTCGGAATGAGCAGTTCTTC. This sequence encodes CSVEPARNEQFF.

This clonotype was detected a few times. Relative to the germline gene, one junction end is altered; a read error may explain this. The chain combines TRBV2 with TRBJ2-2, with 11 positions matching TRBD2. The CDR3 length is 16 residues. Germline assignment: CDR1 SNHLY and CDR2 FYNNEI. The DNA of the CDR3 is TGTGCCAGCAGCGAAGCTAGCGGGAGGTACACCGGGGAGCTGTTTTTT. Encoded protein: CASSEASGRYTGELFF.

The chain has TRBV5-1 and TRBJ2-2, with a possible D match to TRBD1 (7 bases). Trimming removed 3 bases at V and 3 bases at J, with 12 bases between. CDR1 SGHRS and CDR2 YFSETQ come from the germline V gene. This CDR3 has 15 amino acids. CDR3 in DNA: TGCGCCAGCAGCTCCCAGGGGGGCCACACCGGGGAGCTGTTTTTT. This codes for CASSSQGGHTGELFF.

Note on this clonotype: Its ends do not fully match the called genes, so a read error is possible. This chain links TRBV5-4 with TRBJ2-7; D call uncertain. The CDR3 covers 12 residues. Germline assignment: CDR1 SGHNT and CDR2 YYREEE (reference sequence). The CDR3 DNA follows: TGTGCCAGCAGCCTTTGGAGAAACGAGCAGTACTTT. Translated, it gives CASSLWRNEQYF.

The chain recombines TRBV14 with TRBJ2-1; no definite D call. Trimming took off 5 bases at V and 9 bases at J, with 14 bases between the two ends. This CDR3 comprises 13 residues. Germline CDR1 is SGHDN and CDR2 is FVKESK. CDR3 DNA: TGTGCCAGCAGCGACCATACTGGAGTTGAGCAGTTCTTC. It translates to CASSDHTGVEQFF.

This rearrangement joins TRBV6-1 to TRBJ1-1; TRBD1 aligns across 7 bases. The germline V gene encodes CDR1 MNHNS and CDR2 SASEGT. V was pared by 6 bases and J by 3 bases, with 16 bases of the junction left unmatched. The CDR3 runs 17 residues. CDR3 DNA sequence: TGTGCCAGCAGGAGGGACAGCGGAAGGGTTCGGGACACTGAAGCTTTCTTT. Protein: CASRRDSGRVRDTEAFF.

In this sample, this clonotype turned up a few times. The CDR3: CASSLRDRDDTQYF. In DNA, the CDR3 is TGTGCCAGCAGCTTACGGGACAGGGACGATACGCAGTATTTT. This chain joins TRBV7-8 and TRBJ2-3; 9 bases agree with TRBD1. Germline assignment: CDR1 SGHVS and CDR2 FQNEAQ. This CDR3 spans 14 amino acids. The junction had 3 bases not matched to a gene; V was cut back by 2 bases and J by 6 bases.

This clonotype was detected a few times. CDR3 in amino acids: CASSKNLHGTEAFF. In DNA form, the CDR3 reads TGTGCCAGCAGCAAAAACCTACATGGGACTGAAGCTTTCTTT. The rearrangement links TRBV7-6 to TRBJ1-1; D not certain. Trimming took 5 bases from V and 5 from J, leaving 15 bases between them. Per germline, CDR1 SGHVS and CDR2 FNYEAQ. The CDR3 length is 14 residues.